These T cell receptor beta chains were read from a single sample in a study of blood T cell repertoires in COVID-19. Sequenced by immunoSEQ multiplex PCR; TCRdb stores in-frame clones only, minus some. The repertoire includes about 400,000 clones, roughly nine tenths of them detected once, and around 1.7% sits in the top ten. The sequencing sample was made of PBMCs or T cells enriched from blood (not recorded which). These receptors were taken from a woman in her thirties who had recovered from COVID-19. Each CDR3 is given without its conserved first and last residue. The D gene is left open where the match is weak.

J gene | D gene | V gene | CDR3 protein
TRBJ1-2 | TRBD1 | TRBV27 | ASSLEVGTGGLYGYT
TRBJ2-5 | . | TRBV6-4 | ASSDIGHLRETQY
TRBJ1-2 | TRBD1 | TRBV7-8 | ASSRDRAFGYT
TRBJ2-1 | TRBD2 | TRBV20-1 | SARGGGEQF
TRBJ2-5 | . | TRBV15 | ATSTLRTEVETQY
TRBJ2-7 | TRBD2 | TRBV25-1 | ASNTGLAGREQY
TRBJ1-6 | TRBD1 | TRBV4-2 | ASSQDFGDRTSPLH
TRBJ2-1 | . | TRBV9 | ASSVDGLAEQF
TRBJ2-2 | . | TRBV21-1 | ARERDRGRPNNTGELF
TRBJ2-5 | TRBD2 | TRBV7-6 | ASSSQLAGGSRQETQY
TRBJ1-1 | . | TRBV7-2 | ASSHVGDTEAF
TRBJ2-3 | TRBD2 | TRBV27 | ASSLLGGPRDTQY
TRBJ2-1 | . | TRBV7-6 | ASSHKNRSNEADLNANEQF
TRBJ1-1 | TRBD1 | TRBV4-1 | ASSQELTGLTEAF
TRBJ2-7 | . | TRBV28 | ASSFLQGAYEQY
TRBJ2-1 | . | TRBV5-1 | ASRRDLPANEQF
TRBJ2-2 | TRBD2 | TRBV5-1 | ASSTAGGPPGELF
TRBJ2-5 | . | TRBV4-3 | ASSHATGAGETQY
TRBJ1-1 | . | TRBV13 | ASSPSGGTEAF
TRBJ2-3 | TRBD2 | TRBV11-1 | ASSKRTSGRQDTQY
TRBJ2-2 | . | TRBV29-1 | SVTNTGELF
TRBJ1-1 | TRBD1 | TRBV4-1 | ASSQLQGASITEAF
TRBJ2-1 | TRBD2 | TRBV5-4 | ASSPLLAGDNEQF
TRBJ1-1 | . | TRBV7-9 | ASSLLGRGDTEAF
TRBJ1-2 | . | TRBV5-4 | ASSFRYGYT
TRBJ1-1 | . | TRBV12-3/TRBV12-4 | ASSFKGLAAF
TRBJ2-1 | TRBD2 | TRBV15 | ATSRDPSGRFLSNEQF
TRBJ2-7 | TRBD1 | TRBV19 | ASSFRTGDKYEQY
TRBJ2-7 | . | TRBV11-2 | ASRRGGTGTVSYEQY
TRBJ1-1 | . | TRBV7-3 | ASSSSGSMNTEAF
TRBJ1-1 | . | TRBV29-1 | SVGQADTEAF
TRBJ1-3 | . | TRBV9 | ASSVDRNTIY
TRBJ2-7 | . | TRBV21-1 | ASSIPGQGKGSYEQY
TRBJ1-1 | . | TRBV9 | ASSVEMRGEAF
TRBJ2-2 | . | TRBV29-1 | SVGGVGELF
TRBJ1-1 | . | TRBV19 | ASSISTSGEAF
TRBJ2-3 | . | TRBV5-1 | ASSWEPSTDTQY
TRBJ2-7 | . | TRBV28 | ASRNREGGYEQY
TRBJ2-2 | . | TRBV28 | ASFRGNTGELF
TRBJ2-7 | TRBD1 | TRBV30 | AWSLRATGGNEQY
TRBJ2-1 | . | TRBV13 | ASSSEKSEQF
TRBJ1-4 | . | TRBV18 | ASSPTGRLPIGEKLF
TRBJ1-3 | . | TRBV11-3 | ASSLGHESGNTIY
TRBJ1-5 | TRBD1 | TRBV6-5 | ACRETGGSNQPQH
TRBJ2-3 | . | TRBV4-2 | ASSQRRGGTDTQY
TRBJ2-1 | TRBD2 | TRBV27 | ASSLGGIGDEQF
TRBJ2-5 | TRBD1 | TRBV30 | AWSKGDRGQAQY
TRBJ2-1 | . | TRBV3-1/TRBV3-2 | ASSQPGSYNEQF
TRBJ2-7 | TRBD2 | TRBV6-5 | ASAGGRHYEQY
TRBJ1-2 | TRBD1 | TRBV20-1 | SASEAGGYGYT
TRBJ2-3 | TRBD2 | TRBV6-6 | ASSYGTSGGTDTQY
TRBJ2-2 | . | TRBV7-2 | ASSLRNSGYPGELF
TRBJ1-2 | TRBD1 | TRBV14 | ASSQGVRGRGSYGYT
TRBJ2-7 | . | TRBV7-9 | ASRPIEGRDTTYEQY
TRBJ1-6 | TRBD1 | TRBV12-5 | ASGLGQGGSPLH
TRBJ1-4 | TRBD1 | TRBV5-4 | ASSKMTGQLNEKLF
TRBJ2-1 | . | TRBV28 | ASSFGRPHEQF
TRBJ1-6 | . | TRBV7-2 | ASSLTGRINSPLH
TRBJ1-4 | TRBD1 | TRBV7-9 | ASRDRDRKNEKLF